This T cell receptor beta chain was profiled in a study of CD8 T cells in ankylosing spondylitis. Trimming stripped 7 bases from V and 2 bases from J, with 27 bases between. Germline V gene data show CDR1 as SGHDT and CDR2 as YYEEEE. This CDR3 comprises 19 residues. Whole-study results and caveats: Enrichment of disease-linked clones was reportedly significant in matched ankylosing spondylitis synovial fluid.

Quantitative 5'-RACE with molecular barcodes produced the TCR beta libraries. One entry per CDR3 protein, called by TCRdb with MiXCR from the 5' RACE reads. The sample yields 350,000 or so distinct CDR3 sequences, roughly 15% seen once. This clonotype was recorded many times. The antigen is undetermined. Sequenced sample: blood, either unsorted or a sorted T cell fraction (not recorded which). This TCR came from a male donor with ankylosing spondylitis or in good health (not recorded which). The chain couples TRBV5-6 to TRBJ2-2; the D gene is possibly TRBD2 (6 bases). The CDR3 region is CASSWFLGGTQGNTGELFF. The CDR3 DNA reads TGTGCCAGCTCTTGGTTTCTGGGCGGGACTCAGGGCAACACCGGGGAGCTGTTTTTT.